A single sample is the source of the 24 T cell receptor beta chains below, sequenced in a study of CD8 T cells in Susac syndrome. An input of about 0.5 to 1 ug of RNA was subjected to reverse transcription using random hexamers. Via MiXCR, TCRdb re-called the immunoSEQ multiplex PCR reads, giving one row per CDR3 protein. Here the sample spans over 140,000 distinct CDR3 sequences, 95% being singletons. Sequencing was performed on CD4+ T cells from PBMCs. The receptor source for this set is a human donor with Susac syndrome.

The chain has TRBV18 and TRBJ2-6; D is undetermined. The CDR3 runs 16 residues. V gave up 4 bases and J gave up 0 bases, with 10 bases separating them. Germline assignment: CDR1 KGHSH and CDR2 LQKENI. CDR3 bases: TGTGCCAGCTCACTGAATGCCCCCTCTGGGGCCAACGTCCTGACTTTC. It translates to CASSLNAPSGANVLTF.

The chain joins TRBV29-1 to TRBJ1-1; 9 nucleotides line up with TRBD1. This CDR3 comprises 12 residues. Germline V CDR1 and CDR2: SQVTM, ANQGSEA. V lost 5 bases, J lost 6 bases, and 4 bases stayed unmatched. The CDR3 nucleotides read TGCAGCGTTCACAGGGGGCCCGCTGAAGCTTTCTTT. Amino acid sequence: CSVHRGPAEAFF.

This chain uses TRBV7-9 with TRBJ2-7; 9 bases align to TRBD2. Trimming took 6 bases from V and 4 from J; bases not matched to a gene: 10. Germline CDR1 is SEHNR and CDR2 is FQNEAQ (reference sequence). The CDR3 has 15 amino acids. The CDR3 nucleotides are TGTGCCAGCAGTTTGTTTGCGGGGGGGCTATACGAGCAGTACTTC. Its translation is CASSLFAGGLYEQYF.

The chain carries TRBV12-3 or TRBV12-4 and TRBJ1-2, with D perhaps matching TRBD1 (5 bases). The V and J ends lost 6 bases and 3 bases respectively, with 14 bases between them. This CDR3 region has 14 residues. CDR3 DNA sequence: TGTGCCAGCAGCCCTGATGGGGGAGACTATGGCTACACCTTC. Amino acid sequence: CASSPDGGDYGYTF.

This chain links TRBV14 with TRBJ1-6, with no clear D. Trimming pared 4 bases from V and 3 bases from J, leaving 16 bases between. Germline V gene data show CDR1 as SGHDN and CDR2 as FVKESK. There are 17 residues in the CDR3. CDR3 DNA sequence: TGTGCCAGCAGCCCAGTCTACTCAGGTCGCTATAATTCACCCCTCCACTTT. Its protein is CASSPVYSGRYNSPLHF. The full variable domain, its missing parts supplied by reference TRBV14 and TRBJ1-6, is EAGVTQFPSHSVIEKGQTVTLRCDPISGHDNLYWYRRVMGKEIKFLLHFVKESKQDESGMPNNRFLAERTGGTYSTLKVQPAELEDSGVYFCASSPVYSGRYNSPLHFGNGTRLTVT.

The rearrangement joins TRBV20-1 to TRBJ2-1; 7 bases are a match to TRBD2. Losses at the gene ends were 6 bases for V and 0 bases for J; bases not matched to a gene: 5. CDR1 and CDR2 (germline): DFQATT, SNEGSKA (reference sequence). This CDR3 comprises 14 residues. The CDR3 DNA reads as TGCAGTGCGGAGCGGGATAGCTCCTACAATGAGCAGTTCTTC. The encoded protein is CSAERDSSYNEQFF.

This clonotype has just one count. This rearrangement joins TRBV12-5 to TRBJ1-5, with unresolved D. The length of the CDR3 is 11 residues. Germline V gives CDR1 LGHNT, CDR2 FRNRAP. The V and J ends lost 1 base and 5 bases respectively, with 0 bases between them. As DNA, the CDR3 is TGTGCTAGTGGTTTGGATCAGCCCCAGCATTTT. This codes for CASGLDQPQHF.

CDR3 in DNA: TGTGCCAGCAGTGCTCCGGGACATTCACCCCTCCACTTT. This gives the protein CASSAPGHSPLHF. The V and J genes are TRBV28 and TRBJ1-6, with D possibly matching TRBD1 (5 bases). Germline lookup yields CDR1 MDHEN and CDR2 SYDVKM. This CDR3 has 13 residues. Deletions cut 5 bases from V and 8 bases from J, with 10 bases between.

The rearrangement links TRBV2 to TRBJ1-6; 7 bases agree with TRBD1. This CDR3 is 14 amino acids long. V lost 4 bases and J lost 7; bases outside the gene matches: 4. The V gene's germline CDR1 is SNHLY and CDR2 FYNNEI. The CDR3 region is CASSGDSENSPLHF. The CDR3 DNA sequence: TGTGCCAGCAGTGGGGACAGCGAAAATTCACCCCTCCACTTT.

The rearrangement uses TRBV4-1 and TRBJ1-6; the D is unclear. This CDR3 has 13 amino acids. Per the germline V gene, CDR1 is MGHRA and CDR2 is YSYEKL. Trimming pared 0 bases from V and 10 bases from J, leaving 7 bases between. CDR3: CASSQEEISPLHF. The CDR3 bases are TGCGCCAGCAGCCAAGAAGAAATATCACCCCTCCACTTT.

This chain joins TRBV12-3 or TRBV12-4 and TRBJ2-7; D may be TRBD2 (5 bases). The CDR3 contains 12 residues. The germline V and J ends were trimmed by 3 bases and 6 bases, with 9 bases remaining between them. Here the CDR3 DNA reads TGTGCCAGCAGTTTTGTGGGGAGCGAGCAGTACTTC. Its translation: CASSFVGSEQYF.

Here the CDR3 DNA reads TGCAGTGCTAGGTCTAGCGGAACCCTCTCCTACGAGCAGTACTTC. It specifies CSARSSGTLSYEQYF. This chain joins TRBV20-1 and TRBJ2-7; 7 bases match TRBD2. CDR1 and CDR2 (germline): DFQATT, SNEGSKA (reference sequence). The V segment lost 3 bases and the J segment 0 bases; nucleotides outside the gene matches: 8. This CDR3 region has 15 residues.

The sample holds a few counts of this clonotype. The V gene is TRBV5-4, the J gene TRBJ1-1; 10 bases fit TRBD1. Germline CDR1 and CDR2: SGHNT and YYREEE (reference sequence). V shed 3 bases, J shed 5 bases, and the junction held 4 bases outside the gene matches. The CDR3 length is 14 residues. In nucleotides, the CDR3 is TGTGCCAGCAGCTCGGGACAGGGGTCTACTGAAGCTTTCTTT. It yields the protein CASSSGQGSTEAFF.

CDR3 loop: CASSPDGTDTQYF. CDR3 bases: TGTGCCAGCAGCCCGGACGGCACAGATACGCAGTATTTT. The V gene is TRBV28, the J gene TRBJ2-3; the D is unclear. CDR3 length equals 13 residues. The germline CDR1 and CDR2 sequences are MDHEN and SYDVKM. V was shortened by 6 bases and J by 1 base, with 8 bases between the two germline ends.

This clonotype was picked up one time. The CDR3 nucleotides read TGTGCCAGCTCATCACAGAACTCTGGGGCCAACGTCCTGACTTTC. Amino acid sequence: CASSSQNSGANVLTF. This chain connects TRBV18 to TRBJ2-6; D is uncertain. With 5 bases removed from V and 0 bases from J, the gap between germline ends came to 8 bases. This CDR3 has 15 amino acids. Germline assignment: CDR1 KGHSH and CDR2 LQKENI.

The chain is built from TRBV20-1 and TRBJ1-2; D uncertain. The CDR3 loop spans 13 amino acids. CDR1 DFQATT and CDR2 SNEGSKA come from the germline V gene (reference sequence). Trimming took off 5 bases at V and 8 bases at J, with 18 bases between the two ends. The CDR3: CSAVKTSSSGYTF. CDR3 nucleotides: TGCAGTGCTGTAAAAACATCTTCGAGCGGCTACACCTTC.

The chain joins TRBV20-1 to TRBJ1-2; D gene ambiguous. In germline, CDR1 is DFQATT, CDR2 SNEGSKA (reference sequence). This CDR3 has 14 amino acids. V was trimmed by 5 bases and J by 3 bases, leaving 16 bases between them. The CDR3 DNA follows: TGCAGTGCTCCTAAGGGTATATTTGACTATGGCTACACCTTC. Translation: CSAPKGIFDYGYTF.

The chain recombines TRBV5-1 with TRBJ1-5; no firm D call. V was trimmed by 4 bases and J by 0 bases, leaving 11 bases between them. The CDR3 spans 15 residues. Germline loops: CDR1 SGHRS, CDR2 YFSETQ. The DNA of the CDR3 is TGCGCCAGCAGCGTGGGGATTCATAGCAATCAGCCCCAGCATTTT. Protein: CASSVGIHSNQPQHF. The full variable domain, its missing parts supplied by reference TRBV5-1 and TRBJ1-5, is KAGVTQTPRYLIKTRGQQVTLSCSPISGHRSVSWYQQTPGQGLQFLFEYFSETQRNKGNFPGRFSGRQFSNSRSEMNVSTLELGDSALYLCASSVGIHSNQPQHFGDGTRLSIL.

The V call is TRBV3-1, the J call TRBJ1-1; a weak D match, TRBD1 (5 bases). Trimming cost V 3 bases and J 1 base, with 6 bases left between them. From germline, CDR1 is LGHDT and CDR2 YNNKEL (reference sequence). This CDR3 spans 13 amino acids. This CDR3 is CASSQGQNTEAFF. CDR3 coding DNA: TGTGCCAGCAGCCAGGGGCAGAACACTGAAGCTTTCTTT.

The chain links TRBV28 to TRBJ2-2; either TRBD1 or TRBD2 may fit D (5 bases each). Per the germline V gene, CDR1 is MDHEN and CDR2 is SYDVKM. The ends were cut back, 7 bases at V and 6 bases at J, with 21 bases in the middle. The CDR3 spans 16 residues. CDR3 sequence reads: CASTLIGTRQSGELFF. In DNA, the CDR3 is TGTGCCAGCACCTTAATAGGGACGCGGCAATCCGGGGAGCTGTTTTTT.

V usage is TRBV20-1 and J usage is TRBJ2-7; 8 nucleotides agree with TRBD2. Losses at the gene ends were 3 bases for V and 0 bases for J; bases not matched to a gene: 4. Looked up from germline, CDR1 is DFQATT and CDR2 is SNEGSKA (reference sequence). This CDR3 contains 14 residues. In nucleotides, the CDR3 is TGCAGTGCTAGTAAGCGGGGGTTCTCCTACGAGCAGTACTTC. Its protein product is CSASKRGFSYEQYF.

The CDR3 spells CSARGGGGGLTNTGELFF. The CDR3 DNA follows: TGCAGTGCTAGAGGAGGTGGGGGGGGCCTAACGAACACCGGGGAGCTGTTTTTT. V gene TRBV20-1 combines with J gene TRBJ2-2, with D possibly being TRBD2 (7 bases). This CDR3 comprises 18 residues. Trimming removed 1 base from V and 0 bases from J, with 18 bases in between. Germline loops: CDR1 DFQATT, CDR2 SNEGSKA (reference sequence).

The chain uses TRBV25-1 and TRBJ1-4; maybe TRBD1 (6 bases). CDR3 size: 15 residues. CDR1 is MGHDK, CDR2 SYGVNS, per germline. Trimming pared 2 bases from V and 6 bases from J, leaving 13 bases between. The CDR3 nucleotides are TGTGCCAGCAGTGAACGGGGGCTACCGGATGAAAAACTGTTTTTT. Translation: CASSERGLPDEKLFF. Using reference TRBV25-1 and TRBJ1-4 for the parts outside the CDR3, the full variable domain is EADIYQTPRYLVIGTGKKITLECSQTMGHDKMYWYQQDPGMELHLIHYSYGVNSTEKGDLSSESTVSRIRTEHFPLTLESARPSHTSQYLCASSERGLPDEKLFFGSGTQLSVL.

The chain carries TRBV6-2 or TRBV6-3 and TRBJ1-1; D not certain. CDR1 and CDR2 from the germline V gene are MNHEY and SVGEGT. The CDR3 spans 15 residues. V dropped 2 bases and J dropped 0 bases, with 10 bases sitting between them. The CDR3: CASSYVALMNTEAFF. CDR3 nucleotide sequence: TGTGCCAGCAGTTACGTGGCGCTCATGAACACTGAAGCTTTCTTT.